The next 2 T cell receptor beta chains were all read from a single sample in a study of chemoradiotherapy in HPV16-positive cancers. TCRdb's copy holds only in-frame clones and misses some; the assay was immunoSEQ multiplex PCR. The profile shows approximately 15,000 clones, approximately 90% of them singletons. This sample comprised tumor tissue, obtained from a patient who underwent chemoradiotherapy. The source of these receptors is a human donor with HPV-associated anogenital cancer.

The DNA for the CDR3 is TGTGCCAGCAGCTTCAAGGGGATGAACACTGAAGCTTTCTTT. Protein sequence: CASSFKGMNTEAFF. The chain joins TRBV7-9 to TRBJ1-1, with D possibly being TRBD1 (5 bases). The germline gives CDR1 SEHNR, CDR2 FQNEAQ (reference sequence). The ends were cut back, 3 bases at V and 0 bases at J, with 8 bases in the middle. The CDR3 sequence is 14 residues long.

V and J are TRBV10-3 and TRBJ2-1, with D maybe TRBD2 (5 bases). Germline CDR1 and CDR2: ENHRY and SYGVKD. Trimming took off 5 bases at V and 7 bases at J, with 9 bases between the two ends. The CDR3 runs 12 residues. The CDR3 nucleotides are TGTGCCATCAGTTGGACTGAGAATGAGCAGTTCTTC. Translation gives CAISWTENEQFF.